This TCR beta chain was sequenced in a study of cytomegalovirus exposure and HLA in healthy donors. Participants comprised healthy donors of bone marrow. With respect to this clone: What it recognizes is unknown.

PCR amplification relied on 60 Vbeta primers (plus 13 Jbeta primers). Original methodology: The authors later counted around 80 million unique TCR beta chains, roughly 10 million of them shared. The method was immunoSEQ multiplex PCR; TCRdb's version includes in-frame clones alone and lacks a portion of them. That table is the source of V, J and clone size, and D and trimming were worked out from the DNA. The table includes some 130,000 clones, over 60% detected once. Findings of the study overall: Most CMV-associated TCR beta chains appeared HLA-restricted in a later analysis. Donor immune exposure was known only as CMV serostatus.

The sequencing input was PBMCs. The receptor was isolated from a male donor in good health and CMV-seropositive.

In DNA form, the CDR3 reads TGTGCCAGCAGTACATCCCCAGGGGGTTCACCCCTCCACTTT. Translating gives CASSTSPGGSPLHF. The rearrangement uses TRBV6-4 and TRBJ1-6, with 7 positions matching TRBD1. The CDR3 is 14 amino acids. V shed 5 bases, J shed 9 bases, and the junction held 7 bases outside the gene matches. The germline CDR1 and CDR2 sequences are MRHNA and SNTAGT.